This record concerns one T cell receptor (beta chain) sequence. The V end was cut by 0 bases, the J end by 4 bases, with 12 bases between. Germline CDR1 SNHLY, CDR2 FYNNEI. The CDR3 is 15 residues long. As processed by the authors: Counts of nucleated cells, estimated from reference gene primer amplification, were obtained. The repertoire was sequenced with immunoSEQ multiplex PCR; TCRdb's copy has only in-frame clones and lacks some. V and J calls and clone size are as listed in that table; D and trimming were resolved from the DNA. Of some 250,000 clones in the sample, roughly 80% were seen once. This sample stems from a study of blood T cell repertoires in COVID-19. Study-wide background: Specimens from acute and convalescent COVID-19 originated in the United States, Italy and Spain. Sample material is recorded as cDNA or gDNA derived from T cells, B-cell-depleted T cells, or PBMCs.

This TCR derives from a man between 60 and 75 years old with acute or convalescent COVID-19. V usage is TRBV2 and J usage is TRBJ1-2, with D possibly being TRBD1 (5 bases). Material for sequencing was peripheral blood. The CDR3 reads CASSEALRGSYGYTF. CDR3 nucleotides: TGTGCCAGCAGTGAAGCGTTGCGGGGGTCCTATGGCTACACCTTC.